The 13 T cell receptor beta chains given below trace back to one sample, sequenced in a study of T cells after posttransplantation cyclophosphamide (dated by TCRdb to 2016 to 2017). Sample treatment or condition, as interpreted from the label and publication: high-dose cyclophosphamide on days +3 and +4 as single-agent GVHD prophylaxis. Patients in the PTCy group got busulfan and fludarabine conditioning, a marrow graft from a related or unrelated donor, and cyclophosphamide on days +3 and +4. Libraries came from the immunoSEQ multiplex PCR assay. Sourced from immuneACCESS, this table was stored by TCRdb with only in-frame sequences that have V and J called. A share of the clones is absent; for the studies checked, an unresolved V gene accounts for under half, and the remainder has no known explanation. For this sample there are some 6,700 clones; about four fifths appear just once. Of the sample, 20% to 25% falls within the top ten clones.

The starting material was PBMCs, obtained after allogeneic stem cell transplant with posttransplant cyclophosphamide. The receptor set was obtained from a female patient aged 45-60 years who received an allogeneic stem cell transplant from a related donor, was CMV-positive, and had no GVHD. Some T cells may have been brought in with the graft after a transplant.

The rearrangement joins TRBV6-1 to TRBJ1-6; 10 bases line up with TRBD1. The trim removed 5 bases at V and 7 bases at J, leaving 5 bases unmatched. This CDR3 comprises 15 residues. The germline V gene has CDR1 MNHNS and CDR2 SASEGT. The CDR3 nucleotides are TGTGCCAGCAGTCCGACAGGGGGCGCGAATTCACCCCTCCACTTT. Protein product: CASSPTGGANSPLHF.

This clone has a handful of counts. The chain uses TRBV4-1 and TRBJ1-4; 9 positions agree with TRBD1. Trimming cost V 3 bases and J 7 bases; bases outside gene matches: 12. Looked up from germline, CDR1 is MGHRA and CDR2 is YSYEKL. The CDR3 contains 17 residues. CDR3 coding DNA: TGCGCCAGCAGCCAGCCGGGACAGGGTGGAGTGAGTGAAAAACTGTTTTTT. This gives the protein CASSQPGQGGVSEKLFF.

CDR3 sequence reads: CASSHFADRDSYNEQFF. In nucleotides, the CDR3 is TGTGCCAGCAGCCACTTTGCGGACCGGGACTCCTACAATGAGCAGTTCTTC. The V call is TRBV11-2, the J call TRBJ2-1, with D tentatively TRBD2 (5 bases). V gave up 5 bases and J gave up 0 bases, with 17 bases separating them. Germline V gene lookup returns CDR1 SGHAT and CDR2 FQNNGV. The CDR3 contains 17 residues.

V and J are TRBV19 and TRBJ1-5; 9 bases align to TRBD1. From germline, CDR1 is LNHDA and CDR2 SQIVND (reference sequence). The V gene end was trimmed by 5 bases and the J gene end by 3 bases; junction bases not matched to a gene: 5. This CDR3 has 15 residues. CDR3 nucleotides: TGTGCCAGTAGTCTGACAGGGGGTAACAATCAGCCCCAGCATTTT. Amino acids: CASSLTGGNNQPQHF. The full variable domain, its missing parts supplied by reference TRBV19 and TRBJ1-5, is DGGITQSPKYLFRKEGQNVTLSCEQNLNHDAMYWYRQDPGQGLRLIYYSQIVNDFQKGDIAEGYSVSREKKESFPLTVTSAQKNPTAFYLCASSLTGGNNQPQHFGDGTRLSIL.

The rearrangement joins TRBV5-6 to TRBJ1-6; 9 bases match TRBD1. CDR3 length equals 17 residues. V gave up 1 base and J gave up 10 bases; unmatched junction bases: 12. Germline V gene sequence: CDR1 SGHDT, CDR2 YYEEEE. CDR3 DNA: TGTGCCAGCAGCTTGCGGGACAGGGCCTTTATACGCTCACCCCTCCACTTT. The encoded protein is CASSLRDRAFIRSPLHF.

The V call is TRBV2, the J call TRBJ2-2; 9 bases match TRBD2. The CDR3 runs to 18 residues. The V segment lost 5 bases and the J segment 0 bases; nucleotides outside the gene matches: 10. Germline V gene data show CDR1 as SNHLY and CDR2 as FYNNEI. CDR3 protein: CASSLEASGEPNTGELFF. CDR3 nucleotides: TGTGCCAGCAGTCTGGAGGCTAGCGGGGAGCCGAACACCGGGGAGCTGTTTTTT. The complete variable domain, with remaining parts taken from reference TRBV2 and TRBJ2-2, reads EPEVTQTPSHQVTQMGQEVILRCVPISNHLYFYWYRQILGQKVEFLVSFYNNEISEKSEIFDDQFSVERPDGSNFTLKIRSTKLEDSAMYFCASSLEASGEPNTGELFFGEGSRLTVL.

Note on this clone: This specimen includes other DNA sequences encoding the same CDR3. The chain joins TRBV27 to TRBJ2-7; 9 bases map to TRBD1. The CDR3 is made up of 15 amino acids. Germline V gene data show CDR1 as MNHEY and CDR2 as SMNVEV (reference sequence). The V and J ends lost 6 bases and 3 bases, in that order; junction bases with no gene match: 9. CDR3 coding DNA: TGTGCCAGCAGCCGCCGGGACAGGGCTTTCTACGAGCAGTACTTC. Amino acids: CASSRRDRAFYEQYF.

V and J are TRBV6-5 and TRBJ1-1; D call uncertain. The CDR3 sequence is 15 residues long. Germline V gene lookup returns CDR1 MNHEY and CDR2 SVGAGI. Trimming took 7 bases from V and 1 from J, leaving 16 bases between them. The CDR3 sequence: CASIPETMWNTEAFF. The DNA of the CDR3 is TGTGCCAGCATCCCCGAGACAATGTGGAACACTGAAGCTTTCTTT.

This chain uses TRBV7-8 with TRBJ1-1, with D unclear. Per germline, CDR1 SGHVS and CDR2 FQNEAQ. This CDR3 has 12 amino acids. V was trimmed by 5 bases and J by 8 bases, leaving 12 bases between them. CDR3 region: CASSESWREAFF. The CDR3 bases are TGTGCCAGCAGCGAAAGTTGGAGGGAAGCTTTCTTT.

The chain employs TRBV10-2 and TRBJ1-2, with a possible D match to TRBD1 (5 bases). Germline CDR1 reads WSHSY; CDR2 reads SAAADI. The CDR3 has 14 amino acids. The V and J ends lost 6 bases and 4 bases respectively, with 15 bases between them. CDR3 in amino acids: CASSTSPGIYGYTF. CDR3 bases: TGCGCCAGCAGCACCTCCCCAGGGATCTATGGCTACACCTTC.

V usage is TRBV7-7 and J usage is TRBJ2-5; D ambiguous. This CDR3 region has 13 residues. Germline V CDR1 and CDR2: SSHAT, FNYEAQ (reference sequence). The V end was cut by 5 bases, the J end by 5 bases, with 12 bases between. This CDR3 reads CASSVSPEETQYF. The CDR3 DNA reads as TGTGCCAGCAGCGTCTCCCCCGAGGAGACCCAGTACTTC.

V is TRBV30 and J is TRBJ1-6, with 9 bases matching TRBD1. The V gene's germline CDR1 is GTSNPN and CDR2 SVGIG (reference sequence). V lost 5 bases to trimming and J lost 9 bases; unmatched junction nucleotides: 2. The CDR3 covers 12 residues. In nucleotides, the CDR3 is TGTGCCTGGGGGACAGGGAGTTCACCCCTCCACTTT. Translating it yields CAWGTGSSPLHF.

This chain links TRBV6-5 with TRBJ2-2; perhaps TRBD2 as D (7 bases). CDR1 is MNHEY, CDR2 SVGAGI, per germline. The CDR3 covers 15 residues. V lost 8 bases and J 0 bases, leaving 13 bases between the germline ends. Here the CDR3 reads CASGGGHTNTGELFF. The CDR3 DNA follows: TGTGCCAGCGGGGGGGGACATACGAACACCGGGGAGCTGTTTTTT.